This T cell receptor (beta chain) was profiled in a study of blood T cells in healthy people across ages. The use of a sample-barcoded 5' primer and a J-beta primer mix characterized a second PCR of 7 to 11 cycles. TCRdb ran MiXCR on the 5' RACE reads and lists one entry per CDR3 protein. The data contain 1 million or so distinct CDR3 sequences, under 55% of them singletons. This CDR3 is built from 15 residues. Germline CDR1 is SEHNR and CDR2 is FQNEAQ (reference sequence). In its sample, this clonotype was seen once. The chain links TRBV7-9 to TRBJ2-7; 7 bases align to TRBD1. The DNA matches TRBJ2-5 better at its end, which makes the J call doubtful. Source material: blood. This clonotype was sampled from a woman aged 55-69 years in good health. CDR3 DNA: TGTGCCAGCAGCTTACGGAAAGGACAGGAAGAGACCCAGTACTTC. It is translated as CASSLRKGQEETQYF.